This paragraph reports one T cell receptor beta chain. What it binds is not known. This sample is drawn from a study of T-cell memory formation after mild COVID-19. Study results and limitations: Day 15 to 85 contracting clones showed balanced CD4/CD8; later expanders leaned CD4+.

The CDR3 covers 15 residues. Germline lookup yields CDR1 LGHNA and CDR2 YNFKEQ. The V end was cut by 0 bases, the J end by 0 bases, with 8 bases between. TCRdb re-derived calls from the 5' RACE reads in MiXCR, one entry per CDR3 protein. The sample includes roughly 370,000 distinct CDR3 sequences, roughly 15% of them seen just once. The TCR comes from a man aged 18 to 35 who had mild COVID-19 (a few samples of this study predate the infection). Cell type and time point are not known. The V gene is TRBV4-2, the J gene TRBJ1-2; unclear D gene. Sequenced: PBMCs or a T cell subset sorted from them (not recorded which). The CDR3 protein is CASSQDPRANYGYTF. CDR3 DNA sequence: TGTGCCAGCAGCCAAGATCCCAGAGCTAACTATGGCTACACCTTC.